The next 26 T cell receptor beta chains were all read from a single sample in a study of OX40 agonist ivuxolimab in advanced cancers. The table came from immunoSEQ multiplex PCR; TCRdb's copy has only in-frame clones and leaves some out. The table records 35,000 to 45,000 clones, approximately 84% of them present only once. This specimen consisted of CD4+ or CD8+ T cells sorted from blood, obtained in a trial of the OX40 agonist ivuxolimab. Receptor source: an adult with an advanced solid tumor such as melanoma, head and neck, liver or kidney cancer.

There are a few counts of this clone. This rearrangement joins TRBV2 to TRBJ2-5; D is unresolved. This CDR3 contains 12 residues. Per the germline V gene, CDR1 is SNHLY and CDR2 is FYNNEI. The V gene lost 7 bases and the J gene lost 1 base, with 7 bases spanning the gap. The DNA for the CDR3 is TGTGCCAGCATGGCGTTCCAAGAGACCCAGTACTTC. The encoded protein is CASMAFQETQYF.

This chain uses TRBV19 with TRBJ1-5; TRBD1 might be the D (5 bases). This CDR3 region has 16 residues. From germline, CDR1 is LNHDA and CDR2 SQIVND (reference sequence). V was pared by 7 bases and J by 5 bases, with 21 bases between. The CDR3 loop is CASISRDASDDQPQHF. The CDR3 nucleotides are TGTGCCAGTATCTCCCGGGACGCATCCGACGATCAGCCCCAGCATTTT.

V usage is TRBV6-5 and J usage is TRBJ2-3; 8 bases are a match to TRBD2. There are 16 residues in the CDR3. Germline trimming cut 4 bases from V and 5 bases from J; bases unmatched to any gene: 11. CDR1 is MNHEY and CDR2 is SVGAGI in the germline V gene. The CDR3 loop reads CASSLTSGSRVDTQYF. The CDR3 DNA reads as TGTGCCAGCAGTTTGACGAGCGGGAGTAGGGTAGATACGCAGTATTTT.

The J gene is TRBJ2-7, the V gene TRBV5-5; D may match TRBD1 or TRBD2 (5 bases each). Germline V CDR1 and CDR2: SGHKS, YYEKEE (reference sequence). This CDR3 contains 16 residues. Trimming took off 2 bases at V and 2 bases at J, with 17 bases between the two ends. The DNA for the CDR3 is TGTGCCAGCAGCTTAGAACCCGGGACGGTGACCTACGAGCAGTACTTC. It yields the protein CASSLEPGTVTYEQYF.

The CDR3 bases are TGTGCCAGTAGTATTGACCTACTAGTGGAGCAGTACTTC. This gives the protein CASSIDLLVEQYF. The chain couples TRBV19 to TRBJ2-7; D may be TRBD2 (5 bases). Trimming pared 3 bases from V and 7 bases from J, leaving 13 bases between. Germline V gene lookup returns CDR1 LNHDA and CDR2 SQIVND (reference sequence). This CDR3 region has 13 residues.

The J gene is TRBJ2-3, the V gene TRBV9; D is perhaps TRBD2 (7 bases). Trimming removed 0 bases from V and 2 bases from J, with 13 bases in between. Germline V lookup: CDR1 SGDLS, CDR2 YYNGEE. The CDR3 is made up of 16 amino acids. The CDR3 here is CASSVVWGGPTDTQYF. The CDR3 bases are TGTGCCAGCAGCGTAGTGTGGGGGGGCCCCACAGATACGCAGTATTTT.

This chain uses TRBV18 with TRBJ1-1; D uncertain. CDR3 size: 14 residues. V was cut by 2 bases and J by 0 bases, with 7 bases left in between. Germline-derived CDR1 and CDR2 are KGHSH and LQKENI. CDR3 residues: CASSPREMNTEAFF. The CDR3 nucleotides are TGTGCCAGCTCACCAAGAGAGATGAACACTGAAGCTTTCTTT. The full variable domain, completed using reference TRBV18 and TRBJ1-1, is NAGVMQNPRHLVRRRGQEARLRCSPMKGHSHVYWYRQLPEEGLKFMVYLQKENIIDESGMPKERFSAEFPKEGPSILRIQQVVRGDSAAYFCASSPREMNTEAFFGQGTRLTVV.

This chain connects TRBV29-1 to TRBJ1-1; weak D call: TRBD1 (5 bases). V lost 3 bases and J 5 bases, leaving 10 bases between the germline ends. This CDR3 region has 12 residues. Germline CDR1 SQVTM, CDR2 ANQGSEA. This CDR3 reads CSVEIGGTEAFF. CDR3 nucleotide sequence: TGCAGCGTTGAGATTGGGGGGACTGAAGCTTTCTTT.

The chain links TRBV4-2 to TRBJ2-7; tentative D call: TRBD2 (5 bases). V lost 1 base and J 1 base, leaving 17 bases between the germline ends. CDR1 is LGHNA, CDR2 YNFKEQ, per germline. This CDR3 contains 17 residues. CDR3 DNA: TGTGCCAGCAGCCAAGCGTCTCTGAGCGGTCGATCCTACGAGCAGTACTTC. Translated: CASSQASLSGRSYEQYF.

This sequence joins TRBV6-5 and TRBJ2-1, with D maybe TRBD2 (5 bases). The CDR3 covers 15 residues. The germline V gene encodes CDR1 MNHEY and CDR2 SVGAGI. V lost 4 bases and J 2 bases, leaving 12 bases between the germline ends. CDR3 protein: CASSFGSSPYNEQFF. DNA for the CDR3: TGTGCCAGCAGTTTTGGGAGCTCCCCCTACAATGAGCAGTTCTTC.

J is TRBJ1-2 and V is TRBV29-1; D is unclear. Trimming took off 7 bases at V and 3 bases at J, with 12 bases between the two ends. CDR1 is SQVTM and CDR2 is ANQGSEA in the germline V gene. This CDR3 contains 12 residues. The CDR3 DNA reads as TGCAGCGCCTACGGAGCCTACTATGGCTACACCTTC. This translates into CSAYGAYYGYTF.

CDR3 bases: TGTGCCAGCAGTGCCCTCGGCTACAATGAGCAGTTCTTC. The encoded protein is CASSALGYNEQFF. This chain joins TRBV6-6 and TRBJ2-1; D is undetermined. The germline V gene has CDR1 MNHNY and CDR2 SVGAGI (reference sequence). Trimming took 5 bases from V and 3 from J, leaving 8 bases between them. The CDR3 length is 13 residues.

This clone was detected only once. The gene calls are TRBV2 and TRBJ1-1; 9 bases map to TRBD1. In germline, CDR1 is SNHLY, CDR2 FYNNEI. J was trimmed by 5 bases and V by 6 bases; bases with no gene match: 7. There are 14 residues in the CDR3. CDR3 DNA sequence: TGTGCCAGCAGGGTTAGGACAGGGGAAACTGAAGCTTTCTTT. This codes for CASRVRTGETEAFF.

The rearrangement uses TRBV4-3 and TRBJ1-2; 7 bases map to TRBD1. V shed 0 bases and J 4 bases; nucleotides not matched to a gene: 8. The CDR3 runs 16 residues. The germline gives CDR1 LGHNA, CDR2 YSLEER. This CDR3 is CASSQDLGGNFYGYTF. CDR3 bases: TGCGCCAGCAGCCAAGATTTAGGGGGCAACTTCTATGGCTACACCTTC.

This chain uses TRBV28 with TRBJ2-7; D is unresolved. Trimming removed 2 bases at V and 2 bases at J, with 1 base between. The CDR3 extends over 11 amino acids. CDR1 is MDHEN, CDR2 SYDVKM, per germline. The CDR3 DNA reads as TGTGCCAGCAGTTTAGCCTACGAGCAGTACTTC. As protein: CASSLAYEQYF. Variable domain in full (rest from reference TRBV28 and TRBJ2-7): DVKVTQSSRYLVKRTGEKVFLECVQDMDHENMFWYRQDPGLGLRLIYFSYDVKMKEKGDIPEGYSVSREKKERFSLILESASTNQTSMYLCASSLAYEQYFGPGTRLTVT.

This clone was counted once. CDR3 nucleotides: TGTGCCAGCAGTTTATCCCCGGGACAGGGCCCTTACGAGCAGTACTTC. Translation: CASSLSPGQGPYEQYF. V and J are TRBV27 and TRBJ2-7; TRBD1 aligns across 9 bases. The trim removed 0 bases at V and 4 bases at J, leaving 7 bases unmatched. The germline V gene has CDR1 MNHEY and CDR2 SMNVEV (reference sequence). The CDR3 has 16 amino acids.

This clone came up once. The rearrangement links TRBV30 to TRBJ2-3; 9 bases are a match to TRBD2. V trimming: 0 bases; J trimming: 6 bases; junction bases outside the gene matches: 22. This CDR3 contains 20 residues. The germline CDR1 and CDR2 sequences are GTSNPN and SVGIG (reference sequence). As DNA, the CDR3 is TGTGCCTGGAGTGTACCCCCGGGCGGGGGGGCCGATGTGTTTTGGGATACGCAGTATTTT. Translated, it gives CAWSVPPGGGADVFWDTQYF.

The chain joins TRBV29-1 to TRBJ2-3; unclear D gene. Trimming shortened V by 3 bases and J by 1 base, and 2 bases separated the two germline ends. CDR1 and CDR2 (germline): SQVTM, ANQGSEA. The CDR3 runs to 11 residues. CDR3 protein: CSVEGTDTQYF. The CDR3 DNA reads as TGCAGCGTTGAGGGCACAGATACGCAGTATTTT.

This clone appeared a single time. V gene TRBV13 combines with J gene TRBJ2-1; 8 positions agree with TRBD2. CDR1 and CDR2 from the germline V gene are PRHDT and FYEKMQ (reference sequence). The CDR3 totals 17 residues. V shed 4 bases, J shed 9 bases, and the junction held 17 bases outside the gene matches. CDR3 nucleotides: TGTGCCAGCAGCTCGAAAGACGGGAGGGTATCTGGGGGTGAGCAGTTCTTC. It translates to CASSSKDGRVSGGEQFF.

The rearrangement joins TRBV6-5 to TRBJ2-7; D might be TRBD1 (6 bases). Germline V gives CDR1 MNHEY, CDR2 SVGAGI. The germline V and J ends were trimmed by 6 bases and 0 bases, with 9 bases remaining between them. The CDR3 has 13 residues. The CDR3 loop reads CASRSGVSYEQYF. CDR3 nucleotide sequence: TGTGCCAGCAGATCAGGGGTCTCCTACGAGCAGTACTTC.

V and J are TRBV11-3 and TRBJ2-2; 10 nucleotides agree with TRBD1. With V trimmed by 5 bases and J by 6 bases, 9 bases remained unmatched. This CDR3 comprises 16 residues. Germline-derived CDR1 and CDR2 are SGHNT and YENEEA. CDR3 DNA: TGTGCCAGCAGCCCTTACGGGACAGGGGACCCCGGGGAGCTGTTTTTT. Its protein product is CASSPYGTGDPGELFF.

The chain recombines TRBV5-4 with TRBJ2-5; tentative D call: TRBD2 (6 bases). Trimming cost V 7 bases and J 1 base, with 11 bases left between them. Germline values: CDR1 SGHNT, CDR2 YYREEE (reference sequence). The CDR3 contains 13 residues. CDR3 nucleotide sequence: TGTGCCAGCGGGCCGCGGGGCCAAGAGACCCAGTACTTC. It is translated as CASGPRGQETQYF.

The chain is built from TRBV5-8 and TRBJ2-2, with TRBD1 as a possible D gene (6 bases). The length of the CDR3 is 15 residues. The V gene lost 0 bases and the J gene lost 6 bases, with 12 bases spanning the gap. Germline lookup yields CDR1 SGHTS and CDR2 YDEGEE. The CDR3 protein is CASSLARGSSGELFF. The CDR3 nucleotides are TGTGCCAGCAGCTTGGCCAGGGGTTCCTCCGGGGAGCTGTTTTTT.

CDR3 protein: CASSQDRSAEQFF. The DNA for the CDR3 is TGCGCCAGCAGCCAAGATCGAAGCGCCGAGCAGTTCTTC. This rearrangement joins TRBV4-1 to TRBJ2-1; D unclear. This CDR3 has 13 amino acids. The V gene lost 0 bases and the J gene lost 10 bases, with 10 bases spanning the gap. The germline V gene has CDR1 MGHRA and CDR2 YSYEKL.

The chain combines TRBV5-1 with TRBJ2-3; D perhaps matches TRBD2 (5 bases). CDR1 SGHRS and CDR2 YFSETQ come from the germline V gene. The germline V and J ends were trimmed by 3 bases and 1 base, with 12 bases remaining between them. The CDR3 covers 15 residues. DNA of the CDR3: TGCGCCAGCAGCTCCCTGGGAGTCCGCACAGATACGCAGTATTTT. Amino acids: CASSSLGVRTDTQYF.

This chain connects TRBV11-2 to TRBJ2-7, with a weak D call TRBD1 (7 bases). V lost 3 bases and J lost 3, with 21 bases in between. The CDR3 consists of 17 residues. Germline lookup yields CDR1 SGHAT and CDR2 FQNNGV. CDR3 sequence (DNA): TGTGCCAGCAGCTTCGGGGTCAACAGGGGACTGTTCTACGAGCAGTACTTC. It encodes CASSFGVNRGLFYEQYF.